In its sample, the clone carrying this T cell receptor (beta chain) was seen a few times. The data were taken from a study of blood T cell repertoires in COVID-19. Study in general: T cells, B-cell-depleted T cells, or PBMCs supplied cDNA or gDNA.

Per the original data handling: For nucleated cells, counts were estimated from reference gene primer amplification. Using immunoSEQ multiplex PCR, the repertoire was profiled, and TCRdb retains in-frame clones only, with some absent. V and J calls and clone size are as listed in that table; D and trimming were resolved from the DNA. The table has fewer than 45,000 clones, over 70% seen once. The CDR3 runs to 15 residues. Germline V gene sequence: CDR1 SEHNR, CDR2 FQNEAQ (reference sequence). Trimming cost V 4 bases and J 5 bases, with 12 bases left between them. The specimen sequenced was peripheral blood. The origin of this receptor is a man aged 80 or over with active COVID-19. J is TRBJ1-6 and V is TRBV7-9, with D possibly matching TRBD1 (6 bases). This CDR3 is CASSSPTGNNSPLHF. DNA of the CDR3: TGTGCCAGCAGCTCCCCTACAGGGAATAATTCACCCCTCCACTTT.